The rows below give T cell receptor beta chains drawn from one sample of a study of low-dose radiotherapy and immunotherapy resistance in tumors. One entry per CDR3 protein results from TCRdb running MiXCR on the reads. Seen here are tens of thousands of distinct CDR3 sequences, 20% to 25% observed once, and the top ten hold around 13%. Source: PBMCs, taken after low-dose radiotherapy plus immunotherapy. These receptors all stem from a female donor with ovarian cancer. Each CDR3 is given with its conserved first and last residue. D genes are given only for firm matches. Expanded clones get a size class; other rows say once, few or many, or leave the size out.

v_call	j_call	d_call	clone_size	cdr3_nt	cdr3_aa
TRBV10-3	TRBJ2-1	TRBD2	.	TGTGCCATCAGTCTTGGGCTGGCGGGAGGGAATGAGCAGTTCTTC	CAISLGLAGGNEQFF
TRBV20-1	TRBJ2-5	TRBD1	many	TGCAGTGCTAGGGACCGGGACAGGGGCTTCCAAGAGACCCAGTACTTC	CSARDRDRGFQETQYF
TRBV3-1	TRBJ2-7	TRBD1	.	TGTGCCAGCAGCCAAGACAGGGGGCTCTACGAGCAGTACTTC	CASSQDRGLYEQYF
TRBV12-3/TRBV12-4	TRBJ2-5	TRBD1	many	TGTGCCAGCAGTTTATCAACAGGGGGTCTGGAGACCCAGTACTTC	CASSLSTGGLETQYF
TRBV20-1	TRBJ1-2	.	many	TGCAGTGCTCCTAGAGAGACGAAGTCTGTCTTC	CSAPRETKSVF
TRBV28	TRBJ1-6	.	many	TGTGCCAGCAGTTTACTAGCGCAGGGAAATTCACCCCTCCACTTT	CASSLLAQGNSPLHF
TRBV30	TRBJ2-3	TRBD1	many	TGTGCCTGGAGTCCAGGGGGCCCAGATACGCAGTATTTT	CAWSPGGPDTQYF
TRBV1	TRBJ2-1	.	many	TGCACCAGCAGCCAACCAGCGTGGGAATACAATGAGCAGTTCTTC	CTSSQPAWEYNEQFF
TRBV10-2	TRBJ2-7	.	many	TGCGCCAGCAGTGCCAACAGGCAGTACGAGCAGTACTTC	CASSANRQYEQYF
TRBV4-3	TRBJ2-2	.	many	TGCGCCAGCAGCCAAATGAGTAGCGGGAACACCGGGGAGCTGTTTTTT	CASSQMSSGNTGELFF
TRBV6-8	TRBJ2-2	.	many	TGTGCCAGCAGAGCGGCGGAATTCACCGGGGAGCTGTTTTTT	CASRAAEFTGELFF
TRBV20-1	TRBJ1-6	TRBD1	many	TGCAGTGCTGACGACAGGGCTTCCGATAATTCACCCCTCCACTTT	CSADDRASDNSPLHF
TRBV5-1	TRBJ1-1	.	few	TGCGCCAGCAGCTTGGTCGCAGGGCCGCCGAACACTGAAGCTTTCTTT	CASSLVAGPPNTEAFF
TRBV5-1	TRBJ2-2	.	many	TGCGCCAGTTCTGGCCGGGACACTAACACCGGGGAGCTGTTTTTT	CASSGRDTNTGELFF